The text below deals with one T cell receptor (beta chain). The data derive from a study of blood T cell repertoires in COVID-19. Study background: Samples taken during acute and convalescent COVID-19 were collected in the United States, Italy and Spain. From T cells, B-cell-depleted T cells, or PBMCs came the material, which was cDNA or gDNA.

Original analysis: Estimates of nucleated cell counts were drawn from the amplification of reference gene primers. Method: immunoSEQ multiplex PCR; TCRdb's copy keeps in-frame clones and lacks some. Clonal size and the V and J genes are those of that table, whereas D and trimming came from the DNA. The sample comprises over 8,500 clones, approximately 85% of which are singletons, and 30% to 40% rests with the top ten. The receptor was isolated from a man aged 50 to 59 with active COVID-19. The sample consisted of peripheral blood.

The CDR3 protein is CASSFAGVYNEQFF. CDR3 nucleotides: TGTGCCAGCAGTTTTGCGGGAGTTTACAATGAGCAGTTCTTC. This rearrangement joins TRBV27 to TRBJ2-1; TRBD2 matches 7 bases. This CDR3 is built from 14 residues. The V and J ends lost 3 bases and 4 bases, in that order; junction bases with no gene match: 3. Germline assignment: CDR1 MNHEY and CDR2 SMNVEV (reference sequence).